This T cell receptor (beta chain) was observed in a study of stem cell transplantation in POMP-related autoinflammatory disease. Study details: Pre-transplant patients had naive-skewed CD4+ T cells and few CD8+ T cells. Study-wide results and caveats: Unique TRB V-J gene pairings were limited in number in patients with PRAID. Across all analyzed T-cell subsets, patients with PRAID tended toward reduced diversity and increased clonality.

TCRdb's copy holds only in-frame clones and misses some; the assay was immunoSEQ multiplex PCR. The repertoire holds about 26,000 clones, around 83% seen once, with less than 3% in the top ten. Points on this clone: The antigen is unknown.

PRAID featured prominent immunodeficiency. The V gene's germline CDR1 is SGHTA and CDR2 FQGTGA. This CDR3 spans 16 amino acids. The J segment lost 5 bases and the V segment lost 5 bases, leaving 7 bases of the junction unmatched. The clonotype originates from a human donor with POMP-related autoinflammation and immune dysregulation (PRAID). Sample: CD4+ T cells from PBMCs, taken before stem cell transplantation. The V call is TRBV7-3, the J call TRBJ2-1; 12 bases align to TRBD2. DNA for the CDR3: TGTGCCAGCAGCCCATCGACTAGCGGGGGAGACAATGAGCAGTTCTTC. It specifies CASSPSTSGGDNEQFF.